These 9 T cell receptor beta chains originate from one sample sequenced in a study of cytomegalovirus exposure and HLA in healthy donors. The PCR ran on 60 Vbeta and 13 Jbeta primers. TCRdb's table, derived via immunoSEQ multiplex PCR, lists solely in-frame clones and lacks some. The sample lists 150,000 to 200,000 clones; 77% were seen once. The sample was PBMCs. The receptor source for this set is a woman between 25 and 40 years old in good health and CMV-seropositive.

This chain links TRBV11-3 with TRBJ2-7, with D perhaps matching TRBD2 (5 bases). In germline, CDR1 is SGHNT, CDR2 YENEEA. The length of the CDR3 is 16 residues. V was pared by 4 bases and J by 3 bases, with 19 bases between. The DNA of the CDR3 is TGTGCCAGCAGCTCCGAACCCCCCGGGAACCGCTACGAGCAGTACTTC. Translation: CASSSEPPGNRYEQYF.

This chain connects TRBV7-2 to TRBJ2-5, with D uncertain. Germline CDR1 and CDR2: SGHTA and FQGNSA. The CDR3 is made up of 11 amino acids. V was clipped by 5 bases and J by 10 bases, with 11 bases between them. In DNA form, the CDR3 reads TGTGCCAGCAGCATTAGTTTTAACCAGTACTTC. Translation: CASSISFNQYF.

The V and J genes are TRBV28 and TRBJ1-2, with TRBD1 matching 7 bases. Germline CDR1 reads MDHEN; CDR2 reads SYDVKM. The ends lost 10 bases at V and 5 bases at J; junction bases unmatched: 16. This CDR3 is 15 amino acids long. CDR3 protein: CAIRTSGTVSYGYTF. The CDR3 region has the DNA TGTGCCATTCGGACCTCCGGGACAGTATCATATGGCTACACCTTC.

The V gene is TRBV9, the J gene TRBJ2-5, with D perhaps matching TRBD1 (5 bases). The last part of the DNA fits TRBJ2-7 better; the J call may be wrong. CDR3 length: 15 residues. Germline-derived CDR1 and CDR2 are SGDLS and YYNGEE. In DNA, the CDR3 is TGTGCCAGCAGCCCCTACCGTGGGGCCGGCTACGAGCAGTACTTC. Translation gives CASSPYRGAGYEQYF.

The chain is built from TRBV19 and TRBJ1-2; the D is unclear. CDR1 LNHDA and CDR2 SQIVND come from the germline V gene (reference sequence). The CDR3 totals 11 residues. V dropped 4 bases and J dropped 8 bases, with 8 bases sitting between them. The chain's CDR3 is CASSRAYGYTF. CDR3 coding DNA: TGTGCCAGTAGTAGGGCTTACGGCTACACCTTC.

This clone was observed a few times. The chain recombines TRBV6-5 with TRBJ2-7; possible D gene TRBD1, 6 bases. There are 12 residues in the CDR3. Germline assignment: CDR1 MNHEY and CDR2 SVGAGI. V was shortened by 2 bases and J by 5 bases, with 7 bases between the two germline ends. As DNA, the CDR3 is TGTGCCAGCAGTTACAGGGGGAACGAGCAGTACTTC. This translates into CASSYRGNEQYF.

The chain carries TRBV5-1 and TRBJ2-5; perhaps TRBD1 as D (5 bases). Germline CDR1 SGHRS, CDR2 YFSETQ. This CDR3 is built from 15 residues. V was shortened by 0 bases and J by 5 bases, with 14 bases between the two germline ends. The CDR3 loop reads CASSLVGQGLETQYF. Written as DNA, the CDR3 is TGCGCCAGCAGCTTGGTGGGGCAGGGATTGGAGACCCAGTACTTC.

On this clone itself: Distinct nucleotide sequences in the sample also encode this CDR3. The chain employs TRBV2 and TRBJ1-2; D unresolved. The CDR3 length is 16 residues. Germline V gives CDR1 SNHLY, CDR2 FYNNEI. Trimming left V 7 bases short and J 5 bases short, with 23 bases between. Here the CDR3 DNA reads TGTGCCAGCAAGGAGCCTCGGCCCGGTAAACTATATGGCTACACCTTC. It specifies CASKEPRPGKLYGYTF.

This chain connects TRBV28 to TRBJ1-3; 7 positions match TRBD1. The CDR3 extends over 14 amino acids. V trimming: 5 bases; J trimming: 8 bases; junction bases outside the gene matches: 9. CDR1 and CDR2 (germline): MDHEN, SYDVKM. The CDR3 region has the DNA TGTGCCAGCAGTCCCCGGGCAGGGGGGTACACCATATATTTT. Amino acids: CASSPRAGGYTIYF.